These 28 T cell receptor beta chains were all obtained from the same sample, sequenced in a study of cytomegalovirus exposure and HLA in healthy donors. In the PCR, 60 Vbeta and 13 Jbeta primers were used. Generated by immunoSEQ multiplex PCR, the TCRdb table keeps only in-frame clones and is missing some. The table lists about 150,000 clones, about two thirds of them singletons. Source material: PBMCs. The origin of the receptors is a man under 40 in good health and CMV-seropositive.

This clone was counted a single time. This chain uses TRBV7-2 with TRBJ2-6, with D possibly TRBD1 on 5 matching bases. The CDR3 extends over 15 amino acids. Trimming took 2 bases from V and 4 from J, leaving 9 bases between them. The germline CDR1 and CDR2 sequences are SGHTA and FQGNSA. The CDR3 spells CASSLWGRGANVLTF. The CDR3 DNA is TGTGCCAGCAGCTTATGGGGCAGGGGGGCCAACGTCCTGACTTTC.

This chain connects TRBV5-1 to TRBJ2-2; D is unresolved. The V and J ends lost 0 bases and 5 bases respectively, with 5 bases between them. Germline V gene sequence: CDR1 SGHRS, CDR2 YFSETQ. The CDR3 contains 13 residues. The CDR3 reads CASSLVETGELFF. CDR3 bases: TGCGCCAGCAGCTTGGTGGAGACCGGGGAGCTGTTTTTT.

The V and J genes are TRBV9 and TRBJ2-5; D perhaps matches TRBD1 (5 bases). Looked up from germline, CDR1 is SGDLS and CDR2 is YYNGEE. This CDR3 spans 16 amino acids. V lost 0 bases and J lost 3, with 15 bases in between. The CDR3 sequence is CASSVVRQGGEETQYF. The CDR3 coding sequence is TGTGCCAGCAGCGTAGTCCGGCAGGGTGGGGAAGAGACCCAGTACTTC.

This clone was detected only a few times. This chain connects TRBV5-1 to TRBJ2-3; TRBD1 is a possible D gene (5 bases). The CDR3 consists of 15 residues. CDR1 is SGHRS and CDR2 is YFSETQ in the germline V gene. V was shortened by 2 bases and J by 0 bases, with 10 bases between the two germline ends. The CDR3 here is CASSLDSPSTDTQYF. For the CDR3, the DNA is TGCGCCAGCAGCTTAGACAGTCCTAGCACAGATACGCAGTATTTT.

CDR3 sequence (DNA): TGTGCCAGCAGCCCGTTGACAGGGGCTCGTGAAAAACTGTTTTTT. It yields the protein CASSPLTGAREKLFF. This chain connects TRBV7-6 to TRBJ1-4; TRBD1 agrees at 8 bases. V was pared by 5 bases and J by 7 bases, with 9 bases of the junction left unmatched. This CDR3 is built from 15 residues. Per germline, CDR1 SGHVS and CDR2 FNYEAQ.

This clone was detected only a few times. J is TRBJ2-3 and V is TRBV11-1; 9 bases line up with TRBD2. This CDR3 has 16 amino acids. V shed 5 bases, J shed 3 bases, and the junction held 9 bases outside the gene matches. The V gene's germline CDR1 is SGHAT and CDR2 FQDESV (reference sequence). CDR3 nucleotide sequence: TGTGCCAGCAGCCCTAGATTAGCGGGAGTAACAGATACGCAGTATTTT. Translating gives CASSPRLAGVTDTQYF.

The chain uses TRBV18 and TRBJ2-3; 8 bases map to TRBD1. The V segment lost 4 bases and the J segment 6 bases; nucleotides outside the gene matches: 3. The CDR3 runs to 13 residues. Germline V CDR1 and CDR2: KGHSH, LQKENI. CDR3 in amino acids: CASSRGQEDTQYF. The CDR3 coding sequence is TGTGCCAGCTCACGGGGACAGGAGGATACGCAGTATTTT.

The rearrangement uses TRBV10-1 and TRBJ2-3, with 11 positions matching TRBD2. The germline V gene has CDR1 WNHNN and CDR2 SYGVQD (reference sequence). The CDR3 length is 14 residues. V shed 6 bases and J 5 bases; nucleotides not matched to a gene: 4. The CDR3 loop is CASSSGLAGDTQYF. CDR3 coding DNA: TGCGCCAGCAGCTCCGGACTAGCGGGAGATACGCAGTATTTT.

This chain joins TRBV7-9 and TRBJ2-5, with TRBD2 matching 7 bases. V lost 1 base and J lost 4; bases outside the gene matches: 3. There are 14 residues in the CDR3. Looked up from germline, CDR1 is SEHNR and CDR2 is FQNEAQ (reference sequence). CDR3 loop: CASSLERLAETQYF. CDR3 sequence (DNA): TGTGCCAGCAGCTTAGAGCGACTAGCAGAGACCCAGTACTTC.

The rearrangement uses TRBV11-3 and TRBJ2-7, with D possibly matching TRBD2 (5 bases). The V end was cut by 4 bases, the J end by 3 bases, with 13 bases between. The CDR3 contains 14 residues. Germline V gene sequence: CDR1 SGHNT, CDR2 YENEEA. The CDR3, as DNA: TGTGCCAGCAGCTACCCCGGGGTCCTCTACGAGCAGTACTTC. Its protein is CASSYPGVLYEQYF.

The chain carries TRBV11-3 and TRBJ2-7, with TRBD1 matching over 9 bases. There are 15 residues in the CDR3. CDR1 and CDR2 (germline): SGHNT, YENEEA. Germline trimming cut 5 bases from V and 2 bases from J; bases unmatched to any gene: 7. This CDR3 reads CASSPGTGLTYEQYF. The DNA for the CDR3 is TGTGCCAGCAGCCCCGGGACAGGGCTAACCTACGAGCAGTACTTC.

In DNA, the CDR3 is TGTGCCAGCAGTGAACAGGGGGACACCGGGGAGCTGTTTTTT. Translation gives CASSEQGDTGELFF. The chain recombines TRBV6-5 with TRBJ2-2, with TRBD1 identical over 8 bases. The length of the CDR3 is 14 residues. The germline CDR1 and CDR2 sequences are MNHEY and SVGAGI. V lost 5 bases to trimming and J lost 3 bases; unmatched junction nucleotides: 2.

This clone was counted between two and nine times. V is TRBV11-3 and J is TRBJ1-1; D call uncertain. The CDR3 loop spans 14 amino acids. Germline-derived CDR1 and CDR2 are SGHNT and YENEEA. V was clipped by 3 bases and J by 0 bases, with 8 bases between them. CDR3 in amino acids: CASSFPGMNTEAFF. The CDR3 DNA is TGTGCCAGCAGCTTCCCGGGAATGAACACTGAAGCTTTCTTT.

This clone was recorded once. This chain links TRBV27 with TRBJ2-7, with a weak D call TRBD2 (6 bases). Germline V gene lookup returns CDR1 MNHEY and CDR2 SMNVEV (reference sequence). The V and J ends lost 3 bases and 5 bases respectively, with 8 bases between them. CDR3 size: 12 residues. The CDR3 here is CASSFWGDEQYF. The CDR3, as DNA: TGTGCCAGCAGTTTTTGGGGGGACGAGCAGTACTTC.

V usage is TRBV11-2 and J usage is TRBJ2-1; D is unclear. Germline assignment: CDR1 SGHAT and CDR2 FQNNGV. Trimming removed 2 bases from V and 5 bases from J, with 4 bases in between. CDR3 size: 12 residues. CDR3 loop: CASSLSHNEQFF. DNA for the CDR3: TGTGCCAGCAGCTTAAGCCACAATGAGCAGTTCTTC.

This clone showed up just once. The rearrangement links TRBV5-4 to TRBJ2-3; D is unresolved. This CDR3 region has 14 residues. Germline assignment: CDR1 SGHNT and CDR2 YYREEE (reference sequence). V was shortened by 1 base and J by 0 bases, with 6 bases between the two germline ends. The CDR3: CASSLTASTDTQYF. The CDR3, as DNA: TGTGCCAGCAGCTTGACTGCTAGCACAGATACGCAGTATTTT.

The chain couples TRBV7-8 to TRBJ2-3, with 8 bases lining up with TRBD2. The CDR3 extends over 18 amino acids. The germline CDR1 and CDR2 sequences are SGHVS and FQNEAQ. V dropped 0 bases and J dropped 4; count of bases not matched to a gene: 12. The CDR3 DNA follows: TGTGCCAGCAGCTTAGCTCGGGATAGCGGGGAGACGGCAGATACGCAGTATTTT. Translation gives CASSLARDSGETADTQYF.

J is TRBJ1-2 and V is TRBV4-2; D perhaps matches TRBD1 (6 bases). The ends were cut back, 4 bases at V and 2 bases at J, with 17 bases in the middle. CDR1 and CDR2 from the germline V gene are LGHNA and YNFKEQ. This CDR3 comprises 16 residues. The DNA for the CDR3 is TGTGCCAGCAGCCCGACGGGTGTGGGGGCCAACTATGGCTACACCTTC. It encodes CASSPTGVGANYGYTF.

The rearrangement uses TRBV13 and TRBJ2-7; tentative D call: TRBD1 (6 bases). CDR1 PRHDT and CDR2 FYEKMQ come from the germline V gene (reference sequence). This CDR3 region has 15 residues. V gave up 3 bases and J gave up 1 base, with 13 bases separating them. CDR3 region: CASSFSGADSYEQYF. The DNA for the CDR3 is TGTGCCAGCAGCTTTTCAGGGGCCGATTCCTACGAGCAGTACTTC.

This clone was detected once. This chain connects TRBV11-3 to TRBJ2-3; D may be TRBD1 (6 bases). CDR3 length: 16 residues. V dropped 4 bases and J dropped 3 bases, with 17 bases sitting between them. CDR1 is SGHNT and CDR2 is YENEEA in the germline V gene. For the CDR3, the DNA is TGTGCCAGCAGCTATGGATTACAGGGCGGGACAGATACGCAGTATTTT. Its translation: CASSYGLQGGTDTQYF.

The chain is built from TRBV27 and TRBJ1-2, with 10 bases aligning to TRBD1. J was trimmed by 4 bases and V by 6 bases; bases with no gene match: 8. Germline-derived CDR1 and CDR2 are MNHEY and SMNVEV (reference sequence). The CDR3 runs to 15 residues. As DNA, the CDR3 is TGTGCCAGCAGCCCTGGGACAGGGGATGGCTATGGCTACACCTTC. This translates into CASSPGTGDGYGYTF.

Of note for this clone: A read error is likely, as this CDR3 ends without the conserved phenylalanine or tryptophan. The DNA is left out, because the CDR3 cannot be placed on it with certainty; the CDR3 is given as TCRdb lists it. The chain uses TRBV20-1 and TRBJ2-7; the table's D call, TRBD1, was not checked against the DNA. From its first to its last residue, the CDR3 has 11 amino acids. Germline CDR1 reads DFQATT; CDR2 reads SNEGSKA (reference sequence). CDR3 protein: CSARDGGQPGI.

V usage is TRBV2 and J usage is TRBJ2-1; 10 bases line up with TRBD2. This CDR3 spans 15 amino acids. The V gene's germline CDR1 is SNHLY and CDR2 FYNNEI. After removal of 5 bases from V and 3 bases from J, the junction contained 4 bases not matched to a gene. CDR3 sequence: CASSSLAGSYNEQFF. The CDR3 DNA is TGTGCCAGCAGTTCACTAGCGGGAAGCTACAATGAGCAGTTCTTC.

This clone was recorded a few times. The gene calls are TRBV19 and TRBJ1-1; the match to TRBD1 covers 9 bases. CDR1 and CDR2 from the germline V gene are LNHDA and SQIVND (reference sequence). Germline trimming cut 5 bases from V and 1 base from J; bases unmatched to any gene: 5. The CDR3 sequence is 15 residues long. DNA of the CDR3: TGTGCCAGTAGTCCGGGGACAGGGAGGAACACTGAAGCTTTCTTT. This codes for CASSPGTGRNTEAFF.

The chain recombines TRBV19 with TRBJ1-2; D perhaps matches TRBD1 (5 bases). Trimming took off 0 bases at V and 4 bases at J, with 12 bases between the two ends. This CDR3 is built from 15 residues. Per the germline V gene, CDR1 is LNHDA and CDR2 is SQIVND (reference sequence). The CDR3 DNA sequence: TGTGCCAGTAGTATAGAAGGGGCCACCTCCTATGGCTACACCTTC. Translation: CASSIEGATSYGYTF.

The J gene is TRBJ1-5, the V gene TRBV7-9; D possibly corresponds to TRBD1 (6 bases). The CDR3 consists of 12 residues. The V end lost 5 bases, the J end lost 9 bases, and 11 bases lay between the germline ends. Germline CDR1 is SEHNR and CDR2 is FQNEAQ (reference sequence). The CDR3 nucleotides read TGTGCCAGCAGCAACCCGACAGGGCCCCAGCATTTT. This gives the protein CASSNPTGPQHF.

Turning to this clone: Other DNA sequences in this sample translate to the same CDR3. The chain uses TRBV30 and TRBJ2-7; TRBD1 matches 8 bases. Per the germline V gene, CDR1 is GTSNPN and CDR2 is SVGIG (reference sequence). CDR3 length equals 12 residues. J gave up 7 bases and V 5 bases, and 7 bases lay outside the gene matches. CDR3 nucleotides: TGTGCCTGGGTACCAGGGGGCGGGGAGCAGTACTTC. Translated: CAWVPGGGEQYF.

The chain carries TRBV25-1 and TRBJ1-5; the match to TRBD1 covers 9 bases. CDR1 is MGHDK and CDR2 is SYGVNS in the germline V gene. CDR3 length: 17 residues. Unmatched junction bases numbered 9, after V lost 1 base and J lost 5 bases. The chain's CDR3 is CASSEWGLGQGHQPQHF. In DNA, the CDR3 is TGTGCCAGCAGTGAATGGGGTTTGGGACAGGGTCATCAGCCCCAGCATTTT.